Listed below are T cell receptor beta chains from one sample, sequenced in a study of blood T cell repertoires in COVID-19. Sequenced by immunoSEQ multiplex PCR; TCRdb stores in-frame clones only, minus some. Of about 8,000 clones in the sample, about 84% are singletons; the top ten hold approximately 29%. Sequenced: peripheral blood. The receptors were sampled from a human donor in a cohort sampled during active COVID-19. Each CDR3 is given without its conserved first and last residue. The order of the fields is J gene, clone size, V gene, CDR3 protein. Rows may omit the clone size; those that give it use once, few, many or a size class.

J gene: TRBJ1-4
clone size: .
V gene: TRBV2
CDR3 protein: ASSVQGPKRGEKLF

J gene: TRBJ2-1
clone size: once
V gene: TRBV9
CDR3 protein: ASSAPLESLYNEQF

J gene: TRBJ2-1
clone size: .
V gene: TRBV15
CDR3 protein: ATSRDLYSGRVNEQF

J gene: TRBJ1-1
clone size: .
V gene: TRBV5-4
CDR3 protein: ATSLEFVNTEAF

J gene: TRBJ2-1
clone size: once
V gene: TRBV7-9
CDR3 protein: ASSWRGPREEQF

J gene: TRBJ1-2
clone size: .
V gene: TRBV19
CDR3 protein: ASSIGPIGSNYGYT

J gene: TRBJ2-1
clone size: .
V gene: TRBV4-3
CDR3 protein: ASSQGISGGAYNEQF

J gene: TRBJ2-1
clone size: .
V gene: TRBV12-3/TRBV12-4
CDR3 protein: ASSYLLNNEQF

J gene: TRBJ1-5
clone size: .
V gene: TRBV5-6
CDR3 protein: ASSPRQGAEDQPQH

J gene: TRBJ2-1
clone size: .
V gene: TRBV11-1
CDR3 protein: ASSSWTSGGSNEQF

J gene: TRBJ2-7
clone size: .
V gene: TRBV6-2/TRBV6-3
CDR3 protein: ASSYRTSGGAYEQY

J gene: TRBJ1-5
clone size: .
V gene: TRBV10-3
CDR3 protein: AISASGRLQPQH

J gene: TRBJ2-3
clone size: .
V gene: TRBV10-3
CDR3 protein: AIKELRETDTQY

J gene: TRBJ2-7
clone size: .
V gene: TRBV19
CDR3 protein: ASSQGALNEQY

J gene: TRBJ2-2
clone size: .
V gene: TRBV9
CDR3 protein: ASSFVPGQGTGELF